These 30 T cell receptor beta chains were sequenced from one sample in a study of T cell responses to AZD1222 COVID-19 vaccine. TCRdb's table, derived via immunoSEQ multiplex PCR, lists solely in-frame clones and lacks some. The sample gives 80,000 to 95,000 clones, about 87% of which show up once; around 5% is in the top ten. Sequencing used peripheral blood, obtained on day 0 of AZD1222 vaccination. The receptor set was obtained from an adult in good health.

The V call is TRBV6-1, the J call TRBJ1-6; D perhaps matches TRBD1 (5 bases). CDR3 length: 16 residues. V lost 0 bases and J lost 8, with 14 bases in between. Germline-derived CDR1 and CDR2 are MNHNS and SASEGT. CDR3 nucleotides: TGTGCCAGCAGTGAAGCGGGCGGCAGGGAGTATTCACCCCTCCACTTT. Translated, it gives CASSEAGGREYSPLHF.

This clone has a single count. This chain links TRBV9 with TRBJ2-1, with a weak D call TRBD2 (5 bases). The CDR3 contains 16 residues. Germline CDR1 is SGDLS and CDR2 is YYNGEE. The germline V and J ends were trimmed by 0 bases and 5 bases, with 15 bases remaining between them. The DNA for the CDR3 is TGTGCCAGCAGCGTAGCTTATGGGAGAATCAACAATGAGCAGTTCTTC. Its protein is CASSVAYGRINNEQFF.

This chain connects TRBV15 to TRBJ1-1; TRBD1 matches at 8 bases. The germline gives CDR1 LNHNV, CDR2 YYDKDF (reference sequence). This CDR3 contains 15 residues. The V gene end was trimmed by 1 base and the J gene end by 1 base; junction bases not matched to a gene: 2. The CDR3, as DNA: TGTGCCACCAGCAGAGGTGACAGGGGGAACACTGAAGCTTTCTTT. It encodes CATSRGDRGNTEAFF.

V gene TRBV21-1 combines with J gene TRBJ1-1. TRBV21-1 is tagged as a pseudogene. This CDR3 spans 17 amino acids. This CDR3 reads CASSKGYPEARSTEAFF. The CDR3 DNA sequence: TGTGCCAGCAGCAAAGGGTATCCCGAGGCGAGGTCCACTGAAGCTTTCTTT.

J is TRBJ2-5 and V is TRBV7-8, with a tentative D call TRBD1 (5 bases). The CDR3 contains 14 residues. Germline CDR1 reads SGHVS; CDR2 reads FQNEAQ. V was trimmed by 1 base and J by 5 bases, leaving 11 bases between them. DNA of the CDR3: TGTGCCAGCAGCTTAGTTAGGGGTGGGGAGACCCAGTACTTC. Its protein is CASSLVRGGETQYF.

This clone was recorded only once. This sequence joins TRBV29-1 and TRBJ1-1, with D perhaps matching TRBD1 (6 bases). The CDR3 spans 10 residues. CDR1 and CDR2 (germline): SQVTM, ANQGSEA. V lost 7 bases and J 6 bases, leaving 9 bases between the germline ends. The CDR3 here is CSARGPEAFF. The CDR3 region has the DNA TGCAGCGCCAGGGGCCCTGAAGCTTTCTTT.

The genes are TRBV2 and TRBJ1-5; no clear D gene. There are 13 residues in the CDR3. V shed 6 bases and J shed 4 bases, with 10 bases lying between them. Germline CDR1 and CDR2: SNHLY and FYNNEI. CDR3 sequence reads: CASRTDGNQPQHF. CDR3 DNA sequence: TGTGCCAGCAGGACCGACGGAAATCAGCCCCAGCATTTT.

V and J are TRBV7-9 and TRBJ2-3; D remains unclear. This CDR3 spans 11 amino acids. V was shortened by 5 bases and J by 5 bases, with 5 bases between the two germline ends. CDR1 is SEHNR, CDR2 FQNEAQ, per germline (reference sequence). Here the CDR3 DNA reads TGTGCCAGCAGCCCCCAAGATACGCAGTATTTT. Translation: CASSPQDTQYF.

The V and J genes are TRBV15 and TRBJ1-4, with TRBD1 identical over 8 bases. The CDR3 spans 16 residues. Trimming cost V 1 base and J 6 bases; bases outside gene matches: 7. Germline CDR1 and CDR2: LNHNV and YYDKDF (reference sequence). This CDR3 reads CATSRVLGQVYEKLFF. CDR3 coding DNA: TGTGCCACCAGCAGAGTCCTGGGACAGGTCTATGAAAAACTGTTTTTT.

The chain combines TRBV7-2 with TRBJ2-2; maybe TRBD1 (8 bases). Germline loops: CDR1 SGHTA, CDR2 FQGNSA. The CDR3 is 15 amino acids. V lost 7 bases and J lost 4, with 16 bases in between. CDR3 nucleotides: TGTGCCAGCACCCCGGGGGGACAGGTCACCGGGGAGCTGTTTTTT. Protein sequence: CASTPGGQVTGELFF.

The genes are TRBV3-1 (or the pseudogene TRBV3-2) and TRBJ1-4, with TRBD1 identical over 10 bases. V gave up 4 bases and J gave up 7 bases; unmatched junction bases: 3. Germline V gene lookup returns CDR1 LGHDT and CDR2 YNNKEL (reference sequence). The CDR3 loop spans 14 amino acids. This chain's CDR3 is CASSLRTGGEKLFF. Here the CDR3 DNA reads TGTGCCAGCAGCCTCAGGACAGGGGGTGAAAAACTGTTTTTT.

The chain joins TRBV4-3 to TRBJ1-6; TRBD1 matches 7 bases. Trimming removed 0 bases from V and 6 bases from J; junction bases left unmatched: 2. The V gene's germline CDR1 is LGHNA and CDR2 YSLEER. The CDR3 has 15 amino acids. The chain's CDR3 is CASSQDHRGNSPLHF. CDR3 nucleotides: TGCGCCAGCAGCCAAGATCACAGGGGTAATTCACCCCTCCACTTT.

The chain combines TRBV19 with TRBJ1-5; D gene unclear. The CDR3 extends over 13 amino acids. Germline V gene data show CDR1 as LNHDA and CDR2 as SQIVND (reference sequence). V lost 3 bases, J lost 3 bases, and 6 bases lay in between. CDR3 residues: CASSMIPNQPQHF. DNA for the CDR3: TGTGCCAGTAGTATGATACCCAATCAGCCCCAGCATTTT.

This rearrangement joins TRBV4-2 to TRBJ1-2; no firm D call. In germline, CDR1 is LGHNA, CDR2 YNFKEQ. The CDR3 spans 12 residues. With 1 base removed from V and 7 bases from J, the gap between germline ends came to 7 bases. The CDR3 DNA sequence: TGTGCCAGCAGCCAAGTACAGCTTGGCTACACCTTC. Amino acid sequence: CASSQVQLGYTF.

The chain carries TRBV11-2 and TRBJ2-1; D ambiguous. The CDR3 length is 14 residues. Germline V CDR1 and CDR2: SGHAT, FQNNGV. Trimming left V 0 bases short and J 7 bases short, with 10 bases between. The CDR3 coding sequence is TGTGCCAGCAGCTTAGATCTCCTTGAAAATGAGCAGTTCTTC. It translates to CASSLDLLENEQFF.

The rearrangement links TRBV19 to TRBJ1-6, with TRBD1 matching 7 bases. The J segment lost 5 bases and the V segment lost 4 bases, leaving 17 bases of the junction unmatched. CDR1 and CDR2 (germline): LNHDA, SQIVND (reference sequence). This CDR3 has 19 amino acids. The CDR3 reads CASSRGQRGNLFDNSPLHF. The CDR3 bases are TGTGCCAGTAGTAGGGGACAGCGTGGGAATCTGTTCGATAATTCACCCCTCCACTTT.

This clone appeared once. J is TRBJ2-5 and V is TRBV3-1 (or the pseudogene TRBV3-2); 9 bases are shared with TRBD1. The germline CDR1 and CDR2 sequences are LGHDT and YNNKEL (reference sequence). CDR3 length equals 14 residues. V was pared by 5 bases and J by 5 bases, with 6 bases of the junction left unmatched. The CDR3 bases are TGTGCCAGCAGCGACAGGGGGATTTGGGAGACCCAGTACTTC. It encodes CASSDRGIWETQYF.

The V and J genes are TRBV6-6 and TRBJ1-1; D is unclear. Germline CDR1 MNHNY, CDR2 SVGAGI (reference sequence). The CDR3 spans 12 residues. Trimming removed 2 bases from V and 5 bases from J, with 6 bases in between. CDR3 amino acids: CASSYGVTEAFF. The CDR3, as DNA: TGTGCCAGCAGTTACGGGGTAACTGAAGCTTTCTTT.

The genes are TRBV18 and TRBJ1-2; D call uncertain. CDR1 and CDR2 (germline): KGHSH, LQKENI. This CDR3 has 14 residues. The V gene lost 3 bases and the J gene lost 4 bases, with 12 bases spanning the gap. As DNA, the CDR3 is TGTGCCAGCTCACCCCCGGCAGCCCGCTATGGCTACACCTTC. Protein: CASSPPAARYGYTF.

V and J are TRBV6-2 or TRBV6-3 and TRBJ2-6; D not resolved. CDR3 length: 14 amino acids. V was clipped by 2 bases and J by 0 bases, with 2 bases between them. The germline V gene has CDR1 MNHEY and CDR2 SVGEGT. In nucleotides, the CDR3 is TGTGCCAGCAGTTACAACTCTGGGGCCAACGTCCTGACTTTC. Protein sequence: CASSYNSGANVLTF.

J is TRBJ1-2 and V is TRBV9, with D perhaps TRBD1 (5 bases). The CDR3 sequence is 17 residues long. Per germline, CDR1 SGDLS and CDR2 YYNGEE. V lost 0 bases, J lost 0 bases, and 15 bases lay in between. The CDR3 reads CASSVGSGGPTNYGYTF. The CDR3 DNA is TGTGCCAGCAGCGTAGGAAGCGGGGGACCCACTAACTATGGCTACACCTTC. Supplemented by reference TRBV9 and TRBJ1-2, the full variable domain reads DSGVTQTPKHLITATGQRVTLRCSPRSGDLSVYWYQQSLDQGLQFLIQYYNGEERAKGNILERFSAQQFPDLHSELNLSSLELGDSALYFCASSVGSGGPTNYGYTFGSGTRLTVV.

This chain uses TRBV11-3 with TRBJ2-5, with 12 positions matching TRBD2. The CDR3 has 18 amino acids. Germline V gene sequence: CDR1 SGHNT, CDR2 YENEEA. V lost 5 bases, J lost 5 bases, and 15 bases stayed unmatched. CDR3 nucleotides: TGTGCCAGCAGCCCAAGAGAGCCAGGGACTAGCGGGCGGGAGACCCAGTACTTC. As protein: CASSPREPGTSGRETQYF.

This clone occurred a few times. The rearrangement uses TRBV9 and TRBJ2-7; possibly TRBD1 or TRBD2 for D (6 bases each). This CDR3 contains 15 residues. V lost 4 bases and J lost 3, with 17 bases in between. Looked up from germline, CDR1 is SGDLS and CDR2 is YYNGEE. CDR3 amino acids: CASSRAAGGVYEQYF. The CDR3 region has the DNA TGTGCCAGCAGCAGAGCCGCCGGGGGCGTCTACGAGCAGTACTTC.

The chain recombines TRBV2 with TRBJ2-3; D uncertain. This CDR3 has 12 amino acids. V lost 3 bases, J lost 2 bases, and 3 bases lay in between. In germline, CDR1 is SNHLY, CDR2 FYNNEI. In nucleotides, the CDR3 is TGTGCCAGCAGTGACGCCACAGATACGCAGTATTTT. It yields the protein CASSDATDTQYF.

A note on this clone: Other DNA sequences in this sample translate to the same CDR3. The chain links TRBV5-1 to TRBJ2-5; 8 nucleotides align to TRBD1. V lost 2 bases to trimming and J lost 5 bases; unmatched junction nucleotides: 2. This CDR3 contains 13 residues. The germline CDR1 and CDR2 sequences are SGHRS and YFSETQ. The CDR3 is CASSLQGEETQYF. As DNA, the CDR3 is TGCGCCAGCAGCTTACAGGGGGAGGAGACCCAGTACTTC. Complete variable domain (other parts from reference TRBV5-1 and TRBJ2-5): KAGVTQTPRYLIKTRGQQVTLSCSPISGHRSVSWYQQTPGQGLQFLFEYFSETQRNKGNFPGRFSGRQFSNSRSEMNVSTLELGDSALYLCASSLQGEETQYFGPGTRLLVL.

The gene calls are TRBV21-1 and TRBJ1-2. TRBV21-1 is labeled a pseudogene. This CDR3 has 15 residues. The CDR3 here is CASSKGRGDRYGYTF. CDR3 DNA: TGTGCCAGCAGCAAAGGAAGAGGGGATCGGTATGGCTACACCTTC.

J is TRBJ2-1 and V is TRBV4-1; 8 bases line up with TRBD2. The CDR3 runs 15 residues. Looked up from germline, CDR1 is MGHRA and CDR2 is YSYEKL. Germline trimming cut 3 bases from V and 9 bases from J; bases unmatched to any gene: 10. The CDR3 nucleotides read TGCGCCAGCAGCCAGACGCCGGGACTAGAAATTGAGCAGTTCTTC. Its translation: CASSQTPGLEIEQFF.

The chain's CDR3 is CASSLETSGHYEQYF. Written as DNA, the CDR3 is TGTGCCAGCAGCTTAGAGACTAGCGGACACTACGAGCAGTACTTC. The chain links TRBV11-3 to TRBJ2-7, with 9 nucleotides matching TRBD2. V dropped 0 bases and J dropped 3; count of bases not matched to a gene: 3. The CDR3 runs 15 residues. The germline V gene encodes CDR1 SGHNT and CDR2 YENEEA.

The chain employs TRBV12-5 and TRBJ1-5; tentative D call: TRBD1 (6 bases). This CDR3 is built from 14 residues. Germline-derived CDR1 and CDR2 are LGHNT and FRNRAP. V lost 9 bases to trimming and J lost 0 bases, with 12 bases between them. The DNA for the CDR3 is TGTGCTAGCAGGGGCCTTTCTAGCAATCAGCCCCAGCATTTT. It is translated as CASRGLSSNQPQHF.

This CDR3 reads CASSQGLYYGYTF. CDR3 DNA sequence: TGTGCCAGCAGCCAAGGCCTCTACTATGGCTACACCTTC. This chain joins TRBV3-1 (or the pseudogene TRBV3-2) and TRBJ1-2; D uncertain. Trimming left V 1 base short and J 3 bases short, with 6 bases between. Germline V gene sequence: CDR1 LGHDT, CDR2 YNNKEL (reference sequence). The CDR3 covers 13 residues.